Each of the 15 T cell receptor beta chains below was sequenced from the same sample in a study of T cells in Graves' hyperthyroidism and ophthalmopathy. Amplification of TCR beta CDR3 regions used RNA as the template. TCR CDR3 underwent first-round RT-PCR with the HTBI primer set. TCRdb re-derived calls from the multiplex PCR reads in MiXCR, one entry per CDR3 protein. In the table there are roughly 500,000 distinct CDR3 sequences, less than 25% of which are singletons. Sequencing was done on a sample of blood. These receptors were taken from a woman aged 25-40 years with Graves' ophthalmopathy.

This clonotype was recorded at least ten times. V is TRBV7-9 and J is TRBJ2-2; 11 bases agree with TRBD2. The CDR3 totals 16 residues. Losses at the gene ends were 3 bases for V and 3 bases for J; bases not matched to a gene: 3. Germline CDR1 is SEHNR and CDR2 is FQNEAQ (reference sequence). The CDR3: CASSFPGLADTGELFF. The CDR3 bases are TGTGCCAGCAGCTTTCCGGGACTAGCGGACACCGGGGAGCTGTTTTTT. Variable domain in full (rest from reference TRBV7-9 and TRBJ2-2): DTGVSQNPRHKITKRGQNVTFRCDPISEHNRLYWYRQTLGQGPEFLTYFQNEAQLEKSRLLSDRFSAERPKGSFSTLEIQRTEQGDSAMYLCASSFPGLADTGELFFGEGSRLTVL.

This clonotype was picked up many times. The V gene is TRBV29-1, the J gene TRBJ1-2, with 7 positions matching TRBD1. Germline-derived CDR1 and CDR2 are SQVTM and ANQGSEA. The length of the CDR3 is 13 residues. J lost 5 bases, V lost 2 bases, and 5 bases had no gene match. CDR3 sequence reads: CSVEPGTEYGYTF. Written as DNA, the CDR3 is TGCAGCGTTGAACCCGGGACAGAATATGGCTACACCTTC.

The genes are TRBV28 and TRBJ2-5, with 7 bases matching TRBD2. CDR3 length equals 18 residues. With V trimmed by 8 bases and J by 1 base, 19 bases remained unmatched. Germline V gene data show CDR1 as MDHEN and CDR2 as SYDVKM. The CDR3 bases are TGTGCCAGCCAAGACGCCAGCGGGGCCTATAAAATCCAAGAGACCCAGTACTTC. It translates to CASQDASGAYKIQETQYF.

This clonotype was recorded many times. This chain connects TRBV4-2 to TRBJ1-1, with 7 bases lining up with TRBD1. The CDR3 consists of 16 residues. Germline V gene lookup returns CDR1 LGHNA and CDR2 YNFKEQ. V lost 0 bases to trimming and J lost 3 bases; unmatched junction nucleotides: 7. This CDR3 reads CASSQDPTGVDTEAFF. DNA of the CDR3: TGTGCCAGCAGCCAAGACCCTACAGGGGTGGACACTGAAGCTTTCTTT.

In its sample, this clonotype was seen many times. The chain links TRBV30 to TRBJ2-7; D is ambiguous. Trimming cost V 4 bases and J 7 bases, with 20 bases left between them. The CDR3 contains 14 residues. CDR1 GTSNPN and CDR2 SVGIG come from the germline V gene (reference sequence). This chain's CDR3 is CAWTSASPTWEQYF. CDR3 sequence (DNA): TGTGCCTGGACATCAGCTTCCCCTACGTGGGAGCAGTACTTC.

This clonotype has at least ten counts. This rearrangement joins TRBV6-5 to TRBJ2-5, with D possibly being TRBD1 (5 bases). V lost 2 bases and J 4 bases, leaving 14 bases between the germline ends. Germline V gene sequence: CDR1 MNHEY, CDR2 SVGAGI. The CDR3 totals 15 residues. CDR3 nucleotides: TGTGCCAGCAGTTACCGCAGGGTAACGAGAGAGACCCAGTACTTC. It encodes CASSYRRVTRETQYF.

This clonotype showed up just a few times. The V call is TRBV6-2 or TRBV6-3, the J call TRBJ1-5; no firm D call. Trimming removed 0 bases from V and 0 bases from J, with 12 bases in between. The germline CDR1 and CDR2 sequences are MNHEY and SVGEGT. The CDR3 runs to 17 residues. Here the CDR3 DNA reads TGTGCCAGCAGTTACTCTCTCCGCGTTTATAGCAATCAGCCCCAGCATTTT. Translation gives CASSYSLRVYSNQPQHF.

CDR3 nucleotides: TGCAGTGCTAGATTGACTAGCGGTTTCTCCTACGAGCAGTACTTC. Protein sequence: CSARLTSGFSYEQYF. The rearrangement joins TRBV20-1 to TRBJ2-7, with 9 bases lining up with TRBD2. CDR3 length: 15 residues. The junction had 5 bases not matched to a gene; V was cut back by 2 bases and J by 0 bases. The germline V gene has CDR1 DFQATT and CDR2 SNEGSKA (reference sequence).

The sample holds many counts of this clonotype. The genes are TRBV7-6 and TRBJ2-5; D not certain. Germline assignment: CDR1 SGHVS and CDR2 FNYEAQ. The length of the CDR3 is 13 residues. Trimming shortened V by 5 bases and J by 1 base, and 8 bases separated the two germline ends. CDR3 sequence reads: CASSSSFQETQYF. CDR3 DNA: TGTGCCAGCAGCAGTTCTTTCCAAGAGACCCAGTACTTC.

This clonotype has at least ten counts. The chain has TRBV20-1 and TRBJ2-7; 9 nucleotides agree with TRBD2. With V trimmed by 1 base and J by 2 bases, 6 bases remained unmatched. Germline CDR1 is DFQATT and CDR2 is SNEGSKA (reference sequence). The length of the CDR3 is 15 residues. CDR3 sequence (DNA): TGCAGTGCTAGAGTCGCAGCGGGGGGTACCTACGAGCAGTACTTC. This sequence encodes CSARVAAGGTYEQYF.

The chain employs TRBV6-1 and TRBJ1-3, with D possibly matching TRBD1 (5 bases). This CDR3 region has 15 residues. V lost 6 bases and J lost 0, with 12 bases in between. Germline assignment: CDR1 MNHNS and CDR2 SASEGT. This CDR3 is CASSNGHNSGNTIYF. CDR3 nucleotides: TGTGCCAGCAGCAACGGACACAACTCTGGAAACACCATATATTTT.

The chain employs TRBV6-1 and TRBJ1-2, with D uncertain. Trimming stripped 7 bases from V and 0 bases from J, with 6 bases between. CDR1 and CDR2 from the germline V gene are MNHNS and SASEGT. The CDR3 extends over 12 amino acids. CDR3 in amino acids: CASMQTNYGYTF. CDR3 coding DNA: TGTGCCAGCATGCAAACTAACTATGGCTACACCTTC.

About this clonotype: Compared with germline, one end of the junction differs, possibly owing to a read error. The chain recombines TRBV6-5 with TRBJ1-1; D remains ambiguous. Per germline, CDR1 MNHEY and CDR2 SVGAGI. The CDR3 consists of 15 residues. This CDR3 is CASSSPCSVNTEAYF. The DNA for the CDR3 is TGTGCCAGCAGTTCCCCCTGTAGTGTGAACACTGAAGCTTACTTT.

This clonotype was counted ten times or more. The V gene is TRBV30, the J gene TRBJ1-5; D remains ambiguous. This CDR3 has 13 residues. Trimming shortened V by 1 base and J by 2 bases, and 6 bases separated the two germline ends. From germline, CDR1 is GTSNPN and CDR2 SVGIG (reference sequence). The CDR3 DNA sequence: TGTGCCTGGAGTGGATTTGGCAATCAGCCCCAGCATTTT. Encoded protein: CAWSGFGNQPQHF.

This clonotype was recorded at least ten times. The chain carries TRBV6-2 or TRBV6-3 and TRBJ1-2; no clear D. Germline CDR1 reads MNHEY; CDR2 reads SVGEGT. The CDR3 is 16 residues long. V was trimmed by 8 bases and J by 0 bases, leaving 19 bases between them. CDR3: CASGLFGSDPNYGYTF. The CDR3 bases are TGTGCCAGCGGTCTCTTCGGATCAGACCCTAACTATGGCTACACCTTC.